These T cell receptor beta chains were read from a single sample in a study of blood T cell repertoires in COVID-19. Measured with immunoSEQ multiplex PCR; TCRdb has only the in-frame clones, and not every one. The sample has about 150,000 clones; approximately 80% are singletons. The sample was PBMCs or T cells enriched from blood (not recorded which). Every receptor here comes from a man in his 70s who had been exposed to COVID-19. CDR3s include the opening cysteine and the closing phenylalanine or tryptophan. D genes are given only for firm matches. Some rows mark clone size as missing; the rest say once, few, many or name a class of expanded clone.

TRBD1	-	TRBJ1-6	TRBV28	TGTGCCAGCAGGCGAGGGACAGGGGGAACCCTACTGCAAAATTCACCCCTCCACTTT	CASRRGTGGTLLQNSPLHF
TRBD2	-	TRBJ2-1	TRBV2	TGTGCCAGCAGGGAGACTAGCGGGAGGGCCGGTGAGCAGTTCTTC	CASRETSGRAGEQFF
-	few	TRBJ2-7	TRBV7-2	TGTGCCAGCAGCTTAGGAGCCTCCTACGAGCAGTACTTC	CASSLGASYEQYF
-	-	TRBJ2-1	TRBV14	TGTGCCAGCAGCCAATATGTCGCGAACAATGAGCAGTTCTTC	CASSQYVANNEQFF
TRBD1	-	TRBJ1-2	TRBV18	TGTGCCAGCTCACCCGGACAGGGGAGCTATGGCTACACCTTC	CASSPGQGSYGYTF
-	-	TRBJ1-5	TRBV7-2	TGTGCCAGCAGCTCAGATGGGGGCCAGCCCCAGCATTTT	CASSSDGGQPQHF
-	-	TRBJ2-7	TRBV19	TGTGCCAGTAGCGAGCGGGTGGCCTCCTACGAGCAGTACTTC	CASSERVASYEQYF
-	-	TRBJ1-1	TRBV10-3	TGTGCCATCAGCCCCCTCGGGAACACTGAAGCTTTCTTT	CAISPLGNTEAFF
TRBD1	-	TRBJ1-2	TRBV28	TGTGCCAGCAGTCTGGACAGGTTAAGCTACACCTTC	CASSLDRLSYTF
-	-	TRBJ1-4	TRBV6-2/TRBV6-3	TGTGCCAGCAGTTACGGGGGGTATGAAAAACTGTTTTTT	CASSYGGYEKLFF
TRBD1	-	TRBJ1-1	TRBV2	TGTGCCACCGGGACAGGGGCGAACACTGAAGCTTTCTTT	CATGTGANTEAFF
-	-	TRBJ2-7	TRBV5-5	TGTGCCAGCAGCTCCTTGGGGAAGGGGTACGAGCAGTACTTC	CASSSLGKGYEQYF
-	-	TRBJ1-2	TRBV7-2	TGTGCCAGCAGCCTTAGTGGGGGCTTGGGCTATGGCTACACCTTC	CASSLSGGLGYGYTF
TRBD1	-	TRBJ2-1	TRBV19	TGTGCCAGTACCGAAAAGGGGGCTGCCTACAATGAGCAGTTCTTC	CASTEKGAAYNEQFF
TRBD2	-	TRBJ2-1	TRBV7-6	TGTGCCAGCAGCTTAGAACGTCTAGCGGGGGCCTACCCCAATGAGCAGTTCTTC	CASSLERLAGAYPNEQFF
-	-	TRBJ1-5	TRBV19	TGTGCCAGTAATCGTCGACAGGTTACTAGCAATCAGCCCCAGCATTTT	CASNRRQVTSNQPQHF